These T cell receptor beta chains were read from a single sample in a study of blood T cells in healthy people across ages. TCRdb passed the 5' RACE reads through MiXCR, listing each CDR3 protein once. The data show 1.5 million to 2 million distinct CDR3 sequences, about 50% seen once. The sequenced sample consisted of blood. Receptor source: a woman aged 40-49 years in good health. Both conserved end residues are part of each CDR3. A D gene is named only where the DNA matches it firmly. Clone size is shown for a subset of rows, as once, few, many or a class of expanded clone.

>13|TRBV7-8|TRBD1|TRBJ1-2|NA
TGTGCCAGCAGCCAGACAGGGGGCGGCGGCTACACCTTC
CASSQTGGGGYTF
>14|TRBV6-1|NA|TRBJ2-1|NA
TGTGCCAGCAGTGGGGGCCCGGGGCGGAATGAGCAGTTCTTC
CASSGGPGRNEQFF
>18|TRBV7-2|TRBD2|TRBJ2-5|NA
TGTGCCAGCCTATTGCGGCCCGGGACTACCAACAACCAAGAGACCCAGTACTTC
CASLLRPGTTNNQETQYF
>12|TRBV9|NA|TRBJ2-5|NA
TGTGCCAGCAGCGGACCCCGCGGGACCCAGTACTTC
CASSGPRGTQYF
>15|TRBV9|NA|TRBJ2-3|NA
TGTGCCAGCAGCGGGTTGGAGGGGGGGACAGATACGCAGTATTTT
CASSGLEGGTDTQYF
>14|TRBV7-2|NA|TRBJ1-5|NA
TGTGCCAGCAGCTTAGCGTCCGTTAATCAGCCCCAGCATTTT
CASSLASVNQPQHF
>14|TRBV12-3/TRBV12-4|NA|TRBJ1-6|NA
TGTGCCAGCAGCCCCAGGTTGGGTAATTCACCCCTCCACTTT
CASSPRLGNSPLHF
>13|TRBV11-2|TRBD2|TRBJ2-5|NA
TGTGCCAGCAGTCAGCCTGGGGGGGGTGAGCAGTACTTC
CASSQPGGGEQYF
>16|TRBV20-1|NA|TRBJ2-2|NA
TGCAGTGCTAGAGCCCCCCCAGGGGAGAACACCGGGGAGCTGTTTTTT
CSARAPPGENTGELFF
>16|TRBV28|NA|TRBJ2-7|few
TGTGCCAGCAGTATCGGTGGGGGTCAGAGCTCCTACGAGCAGTACTTC
CASSIGGGQSSYEQYF
>13|TRBV7-2|NA|TRBJ1-2|NA
TGTGCCAGCAGCCCGGAGACAGGTTGTGGCTACACCTTC
CASSPETGCGYTF
>14|TRBV7-7|NA|TRBJ2-3|NA
TGTGCTAGCAGCTTAGAAGCAGCGTCAGATACGCAGTATTTT
CASSLEAASDTQYF
>16|TRBV24-1|TRBD1|TRBJ2-3|NA
TGTGCCACCAGTGATCCAGGGACAGCACACACAGATACGCAGTATTTT
CATSDPGTAHTDTQYF
>16|TRBV5-1|NA|TRBJ1-4|NA
TGCGCCAGCAGCGACCCGAGGCGGGGACTCGATGAAAAACTGTTTTTT
CASSDPRRGLDEKLFF
>14|TRBV20-1|NA|TRBJ2-4|NA
TGCAGTGCTAGAGATACCGGAGGATTAAAAGAGCAGTACTTC
CSARDTGGLKEQYF
>14|TRBV27|TRBD2|TRBJ2-3|NA
TGTGCCAGCGGCGCCGGGACTAGCGGGGCTACGCAGTATTTT
CASGAGTSGATQYF
>14|TRBV29-1|NA|TRBJ1-1|NA
TGCAGCGCTGAAGAAATCGGGAAGGACACTGAAGCTTTCTTT
CSAEEIGKDTEAFF
>16|TRBV20-1|TRBD2|TRBJ2-5|NA
TGCAGTGCTAGAGCCCCTGCTAGCGGTGATAGGGAGACCCAGTACTTC
CSARAPASGDRETQYF
>16|TRBV6-2/TRBV6-3|TRBD1|TRBJ2-3|NA
TGTGCCAGCACCTACTCCCCCCGACAGGGTGTGGATACGCAGTATTTT
CASTYSPRQGVDTQYF
>15|TRBV14|NA|TRBJ1-2|NA
TGTGCCAGCAGCCAAGATCGCGGGCGGTACAATGGCTACACCTTC
CASSQDRGRYNGYTF
>14|TRBV5-5|TRBD1|TRBJ1-1|NA
TGTGCCAGCAGCTTTGGGGACAGAAGCACTGAAGCTTTCTTT
CASSFGDRSTEAFF
>13|TRBV7-9|NA|TRBJ2-7|NA
TGTGCCAGCAGCGTGTCAGTAGCCTACGAGCAGTACTTC
CASSVSVAYEQYF
>12|TRBV28|NA|TRBJ2-1|few
TGTGCCACCACCCGGGCGGGCAATGAGCAGTTCTTC
CATTRAGNEQFF
>14|TRBV29-1|TRBD1|TRBJ1-1|few
TGCAGCGTTGAAGTAGGGGGCGCATACACTGAAGCTTTCTTT
CSVEVGGAYTEAFF
>15|TRBV2|NA|TRBJ1-2|NA
TGTGCCAGCAGTGAATTTGTCTCCCCCACCGGTGGCTACACCTTC
CASSEFVSPTGGYTF
>13|TRBV9|NA|TRBJ2-7|NA
TGTGCCAGCAGCTCTCGGAACTCCTACGAGCAGTACTTC
CASSSRNSYEQYF
>17|TRBV5-1|TRBD1|TRBJ1-6|NA
TGCGCCAGCAGCTACCTAGGACAGGGGGCCTCCAACTCACCCCTCCACTTT
CASSYLGQGASNSPLHF
>15|TRBV6-5|NA|TRBJ1-3|NA
TGTGCCAGCAGTTTCTTAGGAAGTGCGGGAAACACCATATATTTT
CASSFLGSAGNTIYF
>12|TRBV2|NA|TRBJ1-2|few
TGTGCCACAAAAGACGGGGAAGATGGCTACACCTTC
CATKDGEDGYTF
>15|TRBV25-1|NA|TRBJ2-7|NA
TGTACCAGCAGTGCTCCCACTAAGGCCCCCTACGAGCAGTACTTC
CTSSAPTKAPYEQYF
>13|TRBV9|NA|TRBJ1-5|NA
TGTGCCAGCAGCGGACAGCCCGATCAGCCCCAGCATTTT
CASSGQPDQPQHF
>15|TRBV7-2|TRBD1|TRBJ2-1|many
TGTGCCAGCAGCTTAGCGACAGGGAGAGGGAATGAGCAGTTCTTC
CASSLATGRGNEQFF
>15|TRBV27|NA|TRBJ2-1|NA
TGTGCCAGCAGACAGGGAGAGGGGTTTGACAATGAGCAGTTCTTC
CASRQGEGFDNEQFF
>16|TRBV11-2|NA|TRBJ2-5|few
TGTGCCAGCAGCTTAGTCAGGGGATACCCCCAAGAGACCCAGTACTTC
CASSLVRGYPQETQYF
>15|TRBV4-3|NA|TRBJ1-2|NA
TGCGCCAGCAGCCAAGAACCAAGAGCTAACTATGGCTACACCTTC
CASSQEPRANYGYTF
>13|TRBV12-3/TRBV12-4|NA|TRBJ1-1|NA
TGTGCCACCACACTCGAGATGAACACTGAAGCTTTCTTT
CATTLEMNTEAFF
>18|TRBV9|NA|TRBJ2-7|few
TGTGCCAGCAGCGAGGGCCCTCCGGGGCGAGGGAGCTCCTACGAGCAGTACTTC
CASSEGPPGRGSSYEQYF
>14|TRBV29-1|TRBD1|TRBJ2-5|few
TGCAGCGTTGACGACAGGGGGGTAGGTGGGACCCAGTACTTC
CSVDDRGVGGTQYF
>15|TRBV20-1|NA|TRBJ2-3|few
TGCAGTGCTAGAAGGGGGGGGGCCAGCACAGATACGCAGTATTTT
CSARRGGASTDTQYF
>16|TRBV6-6|NA|TRBJ2-1|few
TGTGCCAGCAGTTATGGCCCAGGGAGCTCCTACAATGAGCAGTTCTTC
CASSYGPGSSYNEQFF
>13|TRBV20-1|NA|TRBJ2-3|NA
TGCAGTGCTATCGCGGGGGCTGGAGATACGCAGTATTTT
CSAIAGAGDTQYF
>15|TRBV7-2|TRBD1|TRBJ1-4|NA
TGTGCCAGCAGCGCCAGGGGGATGCCGGATGAAAAACTGTTTTTT
CASSARGMPDEKLFF
>13|TRBV4-2|NA|TRBJ2-3|NA
TGTGCCAGCAGCCAAGAGTTCACAGATACGCAGTATTTT
CASSQEFTDTQYF
>16|TRBV29-1|NA|TRBJ2-1|NA
TGCAGCGTCACCCTGCTAGGACGAGGTACCGACAATGAGCAGTTCTTC
CSVTLLGRGTDNEQFF
>15|TRBV24-1|NA|TRBJ1-5|NA
TGTGCCACCAGGGTAGACAGATATAGCAATCAGCCCCAGCATTTT
CATRVDRYSNQPQHF
>13|TRBV11-3|TRBD2|TRBJ2-1|NA
TGTGCCAGCAGCTCCTCTAGCGGCAATGAGCAGTTCTTC
CASSSSSGNEQFF
>17|TRBV4-3|NA|TRBJ2-3|NA
TGCGCCAGCAGCCCTGCTGCGGGACGGGGGGCCACAGATACGCAGTATTTT
CASSPAAGRGATDTQYF
>14|TRBV4-1|NA|TRBJ2-7|NA
TGCGCCAGCAGCCAAGAAGGCCCCCTCTACGAGCAGTACTTC
CASSQEGPLYEQYF
>16|TRBV12-3/TRBV12-4|TRBD1|TRBJ1-4|NA
TGTACCAGCAGTATCCACAGGGGTAGAACTAATGAAAAACTGTTTTTT
CTSSIHRGRTNEKLFF
>10|TRBV20-1|NA|TRBJ2-4|few
TGCAGTGCCCCGGGAAACATTCAGTACTTC
CSAPGNIQYF
>17|TRBV11-2|TRBD2|TRBJ2-3|NA
TGTGCCAGCAGCTTAGCCCTAGCGGGGGGGCTGTCAGATACGCAGTATTTT
CASSLALAGGLSDTQYF
>15|TRBV4-2|TRBD1|TRBJ1-2|NA
TGTGCCAGCAGCCAAACAGGGGGCCGTAACTATGGCTACACCTTC
CASSQTGGRNYGYTF
>17|TRBV6-6|NA|TRBJ2-4|few
TGTGCCAGCAGTTCCCCCACGTTTAGTAGTTCCAAAAACATTCAGTACTTC
CASSSPTFSSSKNIQYF
>15|TRBV5-1|TRBD2|TRBJ2-1|few
TGCGCCAGCCTCCCTGTAGCGGGGGTCTACAATGAGCAGTTCTTC
CASLPVAGVYNEQFF
>16|TRBV6-5|NA|TRBJ2-6|NA
TGTGCCAGCAGTTACTCGCAGTCCTCTGGGGCCAACGTCCTGACTTTC
CASSYSQSSGANVLTF